The 13 T cell receptor beta chains in this list originate from one sample, sequenced in a study of Tregs in tolerant kidney transplant recipients. Repertoires were generated with immunoSEQ multiplex PCR, while TCRdb's copy carries only in-frame clones and drops some. Of roughly 80,000 clones listed, less than 95% are singletons. Sequenced material: Tregs from blood, taken before the transplant. The receptors originated from a human donor who received a combined kidney and bone marrow transplant.

This chain joins TRBV9 and TRBJ1-3; tentatively, D is TRBD1 (5 bases). Trimming shortened V by 0 bases and J by 2 bases, and 12 bases separated the two germline ends. CDR1 is SGDLS and CDR2 is YYNGEE in the germline V gene. This CDR3 comprises 16 residues. CDR3 amino acids: CASSVDAGTPGNTIYF. For the CDR3, the DNA is TGTGCCAGCAGCGTAGATGCCGGGACCCCTGGAAACACCATATATTTT.

V gene TRBV13 combines with J gene TRBJ2-6; possible D gene TRBD1, 8 bases. The length of the CDR3 is 20 residues. Germline V gene lookup returns CDR1 PRHDT and CDR2 FYEKMQ (reference sequence). V gave up 6 bases and J gave up 0 bases, with 24 bases separating them. CDR3 protein: CASRPGGPLAVVSGANVLTF. The DNA of the CDR3 is TGTGCCAGCAGGCCAGGGGGCCCGCTAGCGGTAGTCTCTGGGGCCAACGTCCTGACTTTC.

The CDR3 nucleotides read TGTGCCAGCAGCTCCCGGACTAGCGGGATAGCAGATACGCAGTATTTT. This encodes CASSSRTSGIADTQYF. This chain links TRBV14 with TRBJ2-3; TRBD2 matches 12 bases. This CDR3 has 16 residues. V shed 5 bases and J 4 bases; nucleotides not matched to a gene: 7. The germline V gene has CDR1 SGHDN and CDR2 FVKESK.

This clone was detected once. V is TRBV30 and J is TRBJ1-2; TRBD1 might be the D (5 bases). The V gene's germline CDR1 is GTSNPN and CDR2 SVGIG (reference sequence). CDR3 length: 17 residues. Between the trimmed V and J ends, which lost 2 bases and 4 bases, there was a span of 23 bases. The CDR3 loop is CAWSTKSRDGRLYGYTF. DNA for the CDR3: TGTGCCTGGAGTACCAAGTCGCGGGACGGTAGACTCTATGGCTACACCTTC. Full variable domain (remainder filled in from reference TRBV30 and TRBJ1-2): SQTIHQWPATLVQPVGSPLSLECTVEGTSNPNLYWYRQAAGRGLQLLFYSVGIGQISSEVPQNLSASRPQDRQFILSSKKLLLSDSGFYLCAWSTKSRDGRLYGYTFGSGTRLTVV.

The chain couples TRBV28 to TRBJ1-1; weak D call: TRBD1 (5 bases). There are 15 residues in the CDR3. Germline values: CDR1 MDHEN, CDR2 SYDVKM. V was clipped by 0 bases and J by 6 bases, with 14 bases between them. Here the CDR3 reads CASSLWGSGVPEAFF. CDR3 DNA: TGTGCCAGCAGTTTATGGGGTTCGGGGGTGCCTGAAGCTTTCTTT.

The chain carries TRBV29-1 and TRBJ2-1; 8 nucleotides align to TRBD1. Germline V gene sequence: CDR1 SQVTM, CDR2 ANQGSEA. The CDR3 runs to 11 residues. J gave up 7 bases and V 8 bases, and 4 bases lay outside the gene matches. The CDR3 here is CSSDRGNEQFF. In DNA, the CDR3 is TGCAGCAGTGACAGGGGTAATGAGCAGTTCTTC.

This chain uses TRBV2 with TRBJ1-1, with D possibly matching TRBD1 (6 bases). The CDR3 is 14 amino acids. The germline CDR1 and CDR2 sequences are SNHLY and FYNNEI. The V end lost 5 bases, the J end lost 0 bases, and 10 bases lay between the germline ends. CDR3 nucleotides: TGTGCCAGCAGTATCAGGGGAATGAACACTGAAGCTTTCTTT. Its translation is CASSIRGMNTEAFF.

The chain couples TRBV4-3 to TRBJ2-2; 11 nucleotides agree with TRBD2. The germline gives CDR1 LGHNA, CDR2 YSLEER. J gave up 1 base and V 2 bases, and 6 bases lay outside the gene matches. The CDR3 is 18 amino acids. The CDR3 region has the DNA TGCGCCAGCAGCCAATTCGTTAGCGGGAGGGTGAACACCGGGGAGCTGTTTTTT. Translation gives CASSQFVSGRVNTGELFF.

The V and J genes are TRBV5-6 and TRBJ2-2; D remains ambiguous. Germline V gene data show CDR1 as SGHDT and CDR2 as YYEEEE. V lost 4 bases to trimming and J lost 5 bases, with 18 bases between them. This CDR3 is 16 amino acids long. CDR3 nucleotide sequence: TGTGCCAGCAGCATCCAGACCGCACCAAAAACCGGGGAGCTGTTTTTT. Translation: CASSIQTAPKTGELFF. The full variable domain, in which reference TRBV5-6 and TRBJ2-2 provide the parts outside the CDR3, is DAGVTQSPTHLIKTRGQQVTLRCSPKSGHDTVSWYQQALGQGPQFIFQYYEEEERQRGNFPDRFSGHQFPNYSSELNVNALLLGDSALYLCASSIQTAPKTGELFFGEGSRLTVL.

The CDR3 is CASMAGKRNQPQHF. The DNA of the CDR3 is TGCGCCAGCATGGCAGGGAAACGCAATCAGCCCCAGCATTTT. The genes are TRBV23-1 and TRBJ1-5, with D perhaps TRBD1 (5 bases). TRBV23-1 belongs to the ORF category, with a function that is uncertain. This CDR3 has 14 amino acids. Trimming took off 7 bases at V and 2 bases at J, with 12 bases between the two ends.

This chain joins TRBV18 and TRBJ2-3, with D uncertain. The CDR3 extends over 16 amino acids. In germline, CDR1 is KGHSH, CDR2 LQKENI. V dropped 3 bases and J dropped 2 bases, with 15 bases sitting between them. CDR3: CASSPPDLRVTDTQYF. The CDR3 nucleotides are TGTGCCAGCTCACCCCCGGACCTCCGGGTCACAGATACGCAGTATTTT.

The chain links TRBV11-2 to TRBJ2-2; D gene uncertain. The CDR3 loop spans 14 amino acids. Per the germline V gene, CDR1 is SGHAT and CDR2 is FQNNGV. The V gene lost 5 bases and the J gene lost 1 base, with 8 bases spanning the gap. CDR3 in DNA: TGTGCCAGCAGCCCTAACAAGAACACCGGGGAGCTGTTTTTT. Residues: CASSPNKNTGELFF.

The gene calls are TRBV10-3 and TRBJ1-5; D might be TRBD1 (6 bases). Trimming took 0 bases from V and 5 from J, leaving 11 bases between them. This CDR3 region has 15 residues. The germline V gene encodes CDR1 ENHRY and CDR2 SYGVKD. CDR3 sequence: CAISESGGGDQPQHF. CDR3 in DNA: TGTGCCATCAGTGAGTCGGGAGGGGGAGATCAGCCCCAGCATTTT.